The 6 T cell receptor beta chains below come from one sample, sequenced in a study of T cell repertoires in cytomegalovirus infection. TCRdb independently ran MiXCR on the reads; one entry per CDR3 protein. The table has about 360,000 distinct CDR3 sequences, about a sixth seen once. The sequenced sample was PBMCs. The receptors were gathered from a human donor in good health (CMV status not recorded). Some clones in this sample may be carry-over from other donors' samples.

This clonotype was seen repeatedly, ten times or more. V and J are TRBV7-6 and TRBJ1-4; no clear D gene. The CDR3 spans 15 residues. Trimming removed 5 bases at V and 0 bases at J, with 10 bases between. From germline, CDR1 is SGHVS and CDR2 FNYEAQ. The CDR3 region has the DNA TGTGCCAGCAGCATACACCCGGCAACTAATGAAAAACTGTTTTTT. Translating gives CASSIHPATNEKLFF.

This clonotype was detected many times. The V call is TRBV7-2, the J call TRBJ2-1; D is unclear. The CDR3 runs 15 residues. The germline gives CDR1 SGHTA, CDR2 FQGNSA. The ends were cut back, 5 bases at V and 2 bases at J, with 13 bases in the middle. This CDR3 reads CASSLLGTTYNEQFF. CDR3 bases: TGTGCCAGCAGCCTACTGGGAACCACCTACAATGAGCAGTTCTTC.

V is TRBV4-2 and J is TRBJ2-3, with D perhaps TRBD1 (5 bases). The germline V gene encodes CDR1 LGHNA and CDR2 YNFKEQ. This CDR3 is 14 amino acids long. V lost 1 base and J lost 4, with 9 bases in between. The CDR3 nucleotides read TGTGCCAGCAGCCAAGCCGTCAGGGCAGATACGCAGTATTTT. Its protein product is CASSQAVRADTQYF.

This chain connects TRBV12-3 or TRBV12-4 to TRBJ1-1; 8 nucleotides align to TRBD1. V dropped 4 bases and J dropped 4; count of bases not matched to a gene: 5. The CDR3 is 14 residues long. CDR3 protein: CASSYGQGVTEAFF. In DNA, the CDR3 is TGTGCCAGCAGTTACGGACAGGGAGTCACTGAAGCTTTCTTT.

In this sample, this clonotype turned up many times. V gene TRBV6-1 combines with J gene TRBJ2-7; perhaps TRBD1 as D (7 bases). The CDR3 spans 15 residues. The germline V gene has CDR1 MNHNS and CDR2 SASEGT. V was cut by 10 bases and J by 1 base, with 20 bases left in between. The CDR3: CATRTMTGPSYEQYF. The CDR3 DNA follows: TGTGCCACTCGGACTATGACAGGGCCATCCTACGAGCAGTACTTC.

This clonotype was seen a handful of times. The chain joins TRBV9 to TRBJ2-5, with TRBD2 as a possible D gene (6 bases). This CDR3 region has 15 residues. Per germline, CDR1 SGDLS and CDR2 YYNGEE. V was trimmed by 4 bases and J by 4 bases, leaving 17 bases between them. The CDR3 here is CASSLEGTLRETQYF. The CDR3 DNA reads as TGTGCCAGCAGCTTGGAGGGGACGTTAAGAGAGACCCAGTACTTC. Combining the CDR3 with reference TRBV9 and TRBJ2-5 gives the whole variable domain DSGVTQTPKHLITATGQRVTLRCSPRSGDLSVYWYQQSLDQGLQFLIQYYNGEERAKGNILERFSAQQFPDLHSELNLSSLELGDSALYFCASSLEGTLRETQYFGPGTRLLVL.